The text below deals with one T cell receptor (beta chain). The assay was immunoSEQ multiplex PCR, and TCRdb's table has in-frame clones only and misses some. Counted here are around 4,800 clones, more than 70% occurring once; the ten biggest clones make up approximately 13%. Germline loops: CDR1 SGHNT, CDR2 YYREEE (reference sequence). This CDR3 region has 15 residues. V dropped 0 bases and J dropped 7; count of bases not matched to a gene: 4. The sample originates from a study of brain metastases from non-small cell lung cancer. Sequenced material: tissue from a brain metastasis. This chain links TRBV5-4 with TRBJ1-6; 7 bases fit TRBD1. The sequence was obtained from a donor at least 40 years old with non-small cell lung cancer. As DNA, the CDR3 is TGTGCCAGCAGCTTGGCGACAGGGCCCAATTCACCCCTCCACTTT. Its protein is CASSLATGPNSPLHF.